This TCR beta chain was observed in a study of identical twins. Study-wide findings and caveats: Rather than following the same donors, the conclusions depended on cross-sectional statistical analysis. Zero-insertion analyses could be partly confounded by invariant MAIT and iNKT cells.

TCRdb ran MiXCR on the 5' RACE reads and lists one entry per CDR3 protein. The sample holds nearly 250,000 distinct CDR3 sequences, approximately 7% seen once. Trimming shortened V by 6 bases and J by 8 bases, and 17 bases separated the two germline ends. This CDR3 comprises 13 residues. Germline V CDR1 and CDR2: DFQATT, SNEGSKA (reference sequence). On this clonotype: Its specificity is unknown.

This sample was shared with a second study, whose subject was yellow fever vaccine responses in identical twins.

This TCR derives from a woman younger than 30 in good health. V is TRBV20-1 and J is TRBJ2-4; D uncertain. Sequences were obtained from memory (CD45RO+) T cells sorted from blood. CDR3 sequence: CSAPPPPEDIQYF. The CDR3 nucleotides read TGCAGTGCACCACCCCCTCCAGAGGACATTCAGTACTTC.